A single sample is the source of the 19 T cell receptor beta chains below, sequenced in a study of vaccination effects on CD4 cells after COVID-19. Profiled with immunoSEQ multiplex PCR; TCRdb holds only in-frame clones, not every one. The data contain some 50,000 clones, approximately 70% of them singletons. Following an approximately 9-day culture, CD4+ T cells were purified. These receptors have no identified antigens. The sample was CD4+ T cells from PBMCs cultured without peptide, taken before COVID-19 vaccination. The receptors stem from a human donor who received a COVID-19 vaccine.

This clone was picked up one time. This chain connects TRBV6-5 to TRBJ1-4; D might be TRBD1 (5 bases). The CDR3 runs 14 residues. V was pared by 2 bases and J by 8 bases, with 12 bases between. The V gene's germline CDR1 is MNHEY and CDR2 SVGAGI. The CDR3 DNA reads TGTGCCAGCAGTTACGATCGCCGGGGCGAAAAACTGTTTTTT. Translation gives CASSYDRRGEKLFF.

J is TRBJ2-5 and V is TRBV28; D unclear. This CDR3 is 11 amino acids long. V was pared by 4 bases and J by 5 bases, with 5 bases between. Per the germline V gene, CDR1 is MDHEN and CDR2 is SYDVKM. The CDR3 DNA reads as TGTGCCAGCAGTTCCCCGGAGACCCAGTACTTC. Translated: CASSSPETQYF.

This clone occurred a few times. The DNA for the CDR3 is TGTGCCAGCAGCTTAGATGTCGGGAGCTACAATGAGCAGTTCTTC. This codes for CASSLDVGSYNEQFF. This chain links TRBV7-2 with TRBJ2-1; TRBD2 might be the D (6 bases). The CDR3 sequence is 15 residues long. V shed 1 base and J shed 3 bases, with 10 bases lying between them. The germline V gene encodes CDR1 SGHTA and CDR2 FQGNSA.

In its sample, this clone was seen a few times. The J gene is TRBJ2-1, the V gene TRBV7-2; D might be TRBD2 (5 bases). Germline V gene data show CDR1 as SGHTA and CDR2 as FQGNSA. V lost 1 base, J lost 5 bases, and 12 bases lay in between. This CDR3 comprises 15 residues. CDR3 in DNA: TGTGCCAGCAGCTTAGAGGGTAAGCGGAACAATGAGCAGTTCTTC. As protein: CASSLEGKRNNEQFF. The full variable domain, its missing parts supplied by reference TRBV7-2 and TRBJ2-1, is GAGVSQSPSNKVTEKGKDVELRCDPISGHTALYWYRQSLGQGLEFLIYFQGNSAPDKSGLPSDRFSAERTGGSVSTLTIQRTQQEDSAVYLCASSLEGKRNNEQFFGPGTRLTVL.

This clone was found once. The V gene is TRBV19, the J gene TRBJ2-1; 9 bases are shared with TRBD1. The V gene's germline CDR1 is LNHDA and CDR2 SQIVND (reference sequence). V lost 2 bases, J lost 1 base, and 6 bases stayed unmatched. The CDR3 has 17 residues. CDR3 in amino acids: CASSISKQGASYNEQFF. The DNA of the CDR3 is TGTGCCAGTAGTATATCGAAACAGGGGGCTTCCTACAATGAGCAGTTCTTC.

The gene calls are TRBV5-1 and TRBJ2-3; D remains unclear. V dropped 0 bases and J dropped 6 bases, with 5 bases sitting between them. CDR1 SGHRS and CDR2 YFSETQ come from the germline V gene. This CDR3 has 12 amino acids. CDR3 residues: CASSLEVDTQYF. The DNA of the CDR3 is TGCGCCAGCAGCTTGGAGGTGGATACGCAGTATTTT.

The chain carries TRBV6-5 and TRBJ1-2; the D gene is possibly TRBD1 (5 bases). Germline V gene data show CDR1 as MNHEY and CDR2 as SVGAGI. V gave up 7 bases and J gave up 4 bases, with 16 bases separating them. The CDR3 length is 14 residues. CDR3 DNA sequence: TGTGCCAGCATAAGCGGGCAGGGATTCTATGGCTACACCTTC. It specifies CASISGQGFYGYTF.

The chain recombines TRBV6-1 with TRBJ2-7; a possible D gene is TRBD2 (7 bases). Per germline, CDR1 MNHNS and CDR2 SASEGT. The V gene lost 4 bases and the J gene lost 3 bases, with 19 bases spanning the gap. The CDR3 sequence is 16 residues long. The CDR3 DNA reads as TGTGCCAGCAGTGCCCGGAGGGCGGGGGCCGTCTACGAGCAGTACTTC. Translated, it gives CASSARRAGAVYEQYF.

In this sample, this clone turned up a few times. V usage is TRBV7-2 and J usage is TRBJ1-3; TRBD1 matches at 9 bases. The CDR3 is 18 residues long. Germline V gene sequence: CDR1 SGHTA, CDR2 FQGNSA. V was pared by 1 base and J by 0 bases, with 7 bases of the junction left unmatched. In DNA, the CDR3 is TGTGCCAGCAGCTTAGTCCCGGGACAGGGAACCTCTGGAAACACCATATATTTT. Encoded protein: CASSLVPGQGTSGNTIYF.

This rearrangement joins TRBV6-2 or TRBV6-3 to TRBJ1-1; 9 positions agree with TRBD1. The CDR3 loop spans 13 amino acids. The V gene's germline CDR1 is MNHEY and CDR2 SVGEGT. J gave up 7 bases and V 4 bases, and 4 bases lay outside the gene matches. The CDR3 region is CASSWTGVDEAFF. Written as DNA, the CDR3 is TGTGCCAGCAGTTGGACAGGGGTCGATGAAGCTTTCTTT.

J is TRBJ1-2 and V is TRBV21-1; TRBD1 reflects the table's D call only, with no check against the DNA. TRBV21-1 is assigned pseudogene status. This CDR3 contains 17 residues. CDR3 coding DNA: TGTGCCAGCAGCAAAGTCCAGCCTCCCGCAGGGGATTATGGCTACACCTTC. It translates to CASSKVQPPAGDYGYTF.

The rearrangement links TRBV30 to TRBJ1-3; TRBD1 might be the D (6 bases). The CDR3 length is 15 residues. V was clipped by 3 bases and J by 0 bases, with 12 bases between them. Per germline, CDR1 GTSNPN and CDR2 SVGIG (reference sequence). The CDR3: CAWRDRSLSGNTIYF. In nucleotides, the CDR3 is TGTGCCTGGAGAGACAGGAGCCTCTCTGGAAACACCATATATTTT.

This rearrangement joins TRBV9 to TRBJ2-3; 10 bases are a match to TRBD2. Germline V lookup: CDR1 SGDLS, CDR2 YYNGEE. With V trimmed by 2 bases and J by 6 bases, 6 bases remained unmatched. The CDR3 loop spans 15 amino acids. The CDR3 nucleotides read TGTGCCAGCAGCGTCTCGGGACTAGCGAGTGATACGCAGTATTTT. Translating it yields CASSVSGLASDTQYF.

The CDR3 loop is CAIRDRYETEAFF. The CDR3 DNA sequence: TGTGCCATCAGGGACAGGTATGAAACTGAAGCTTTCTTT. The J gene is TRBJ1-1, the V gene TRBV10-3; 7 bases are shared with TRBD1. The CDR3 has 13 residues. Trimming cost V 6 bases and J 5 bases; bases outside gene matches: 6. Germline-derived CDR1 and CDR2 are ENHRY and SYGVKD.

This clone was counted only a few times. V gene TRBV3-1 (or the pseudogene TRBV3-2) combines with J gene TRBJ1-1; perhaps TRBD1 as D (6 bases). V was trimmed by 3 bases and J by 1 base, leaving 9 bases between them. Germline V gene data show CDR1 as LGHDT and CDR2 as YNNKEL (reference sequence). The CDR3 is made up of 14 amino acids. The CDR3 DNA follows: TGTGCCAGCAGCCACCTACAGGGGAACACTGAAGCTTTCTTT. This sequence encodes CASSHLQGNTEAFF.

This clone has just a few counts. The chain uses TRBV12-3 or TRBV12-4 and TRBJ2-2; D is unresolved. V was clipped by 3 bases and J by 6 bases, with 8 bases between them. CDR3 length: 13 residues. As DNA, the CDR3 is TGTGCCAGCAGTTTTCATCAACCCGGGGAGCTGTTTTTT. This gives the protein CASSFHQPGELFF.

In its sample, this clone was seen a few times. J is TRBJ1-1 and V is TRBV3-1 (or the pseudogene TRBV3-2); D unclear. The CDR3 contains 15 residues. Germline CDR1 LGHDT, CDR2 YNNKEL (reference sequence). V was shortened by 4 bases and J by 4 bases, with 16 bases between the two germline ends. The CDR3 sequence: CASSPHDRMTTEAFF. The DNA of the CDR3 is TGTGCCAGCAGCCCACATGATAGGATGACCACTGAAGCTTTCTTT.

This clone has more than one count but fewer than ten. This chain uses TRBV28 with TRBJ1-5; TRBD1 aligns across 7 bases. V lost 8 bases, J lost 11 bases, and 9 bases stayed unmatched. The CDR3 is 12 residues long. CDR1 and CDR2 (germline): MDHEN, SYDVKM. This chain's CDR3 is CASGGGLSSQHF. CDR3 in DNA: TGTGCCAGCGGAGGGGGCCTAAGCTCCCAGCATTTT.

The gene calls are TRBV5-8 and TRBJ2-2; D call uncertain. Trimming shortened V by 0 bases and J by 1 base, and 4 bases separated the two germline ends. The CDR3 is made up of 14 amino acids. Looked up from germline, CDR1 is SGHTS and CDR2 is YDEGEE. This chain's CDR3 is CASSLAQNTGELFF. DNA of the CDR3: TGTGCCAGCAGCTTGGCCCAGAACACCGGGGAGCTGTTTTTT.